This TCR beta chain comes out of a study of blood T cells in healthy people across ages. Trimming at V came to 4 bases and at J to 1 base, leaving 4 bases not matched to a gene. The length of the CDR3 is 15 residues. Germline V gene lookup returns CDR1 MGHRA and CDR2 YSYEKL. Alongside a J-beta primer mix, a sample-barcoded 5' primer served in a second PCR lasting about 6 to 11 cycles. A 12-random-nucleotide template-switch adaptor tagged each cDNA molecule. TCRdb re-analysed the 5' RACE reads in MiXCR, keeping a single row per CDR3 protein. Found here are about 640,000 distinct CDR3 sequences, around three fifths of them singletons; the top ten hold approximately 40%. Healthy individuals of Caucasian origin from Russia, aged roughly 6 to 95, served as donors.

The receptor was derived from a man aged 55 to 69 in good health. The chain recombines TRBV4-1 with TRBJ2-3; 8 bases match TRBD2. What was sequenced was blood. The DNA of the CDR3 is TGCGCCAGCAGCCTTTATAGCGGGGGCACAGATACGCAGTATTTT. It specifies CASSLYSGGTDTQYF.